This T cell receptor (beta chain) was found in a study of T cells after posttransplantation cyclophosphamide (dated by TCRdb to 2015 to 2016). For the wider study: Using TRB sequencing, the study followed how the T cell repertoire reconstituted after myeloablative bone marrow transplantation in which posttransplantation cyclophosphamide served as GVHD prophylaxis. TRB sequencing was also done on up to roughly 3 additional blood samples from 2 to 5.2 years after transplant in 3 patients, and on pretransplant blood from 4 patients. Blood from all 35 or so PTCy patients with 1-year posttransplant specimens was subjected to TRB sequencing. Because TRA and TRB clonality correlated tightly in ten or so samples, later TCR analyses were limited to TRB. Public TRB sequences were queried against a database of over 3,000 sequences associated with responses to pathogens, tumor antigens, self-antigens and alloantigens. Samples from around 40 PTCy-treated patients and 15 to 20 related bone marrow donors of those patients were subjected to antigen receptor sequencing.

CDR1 and CDR2 were assigned from the germline V gene as SNHLY and FYNNEI. Taken from cysteine to phenylalanine, the CDR3 has 14 residues. Only the CDR3 DNA is retained, 42 bases long and in frame from the first base. The V and J ends are trimmed by 7 bases and 0 bases, leaving 12 bases between them. Genomic DNA was used for TRB sequencing, which was performed with the immunoSEQ assay at survey resolution or with the hsTCRB kit. Per the original workflow: Initial read processing used immunoSEQ software, and repertoire analyses used the LymphoSeq R package. For each TRB dataset, clonality was calculated as 1 minus normalized Shannon entropy, and the Gini coefficient was computed as well. To infer phenotypes in unsorted samples, TRB sequences from sorted subsets of the recipient or donor were mapped onto unsorted samples from the same recipient. TCRdb took over this immuneACCESS table, retaining in-frame rearrangements with V and J assigned. Such tables are incomplete; in checked studies, under half of the missing clones stem from an unresolved V gene, and the remainder is unexplained. V and J calls plus clone size are reproduced from that table; the DNA served to infer D and trimming. The table for this sample lists tens of thousands of clones; 80% to 95% of them were counted only once. The ten largest clones represent under 3% of the sample.

On the day of marrow donation, related bone marrow donors gave peripheral blood samples. Mononuclear cells from peripheral blood and bone marrow were separated by Ficoll-Hypaque density centrifugation and then cryopreserved. What the authors observed across the whole study: The TRB repertoires of T cells infiltrating skin or the GI tract showed only limited overlap with the TRB repertoires found in blood. Donor-recipient similarity was low at 1-2 months but rose over the first year, and later blood repertoires were often dominated by donor CD8+ memory clones. Across fewer than 50 patients, recipient CMV seropositivity and CMV reactivation were highly associated with TRB clonality; PTCy diversity was similar to CNI/methotrexate controls.

A word on this clone: Its antigen is currently not known. No base quality values were provided; no much bigger clone lies one nucleotide off.

The chain uses TRBV2 and TRBJ1-1; a tentative D call is TRBD1 (5 bases match). The specimen sequenced was PBMCs. This TCR came from a woman in her 30s in good health and a related stem cell transplant donor. The CDR3 amino acid sequence is: CASIFQDMNTEAFF. The sequenced DNA: TGTGCCAGCATCTTTCAGGACATGAACACTGAAGCTTTCTTT.